The TCR beta chain described here comes from a study of vaccination and CD4 T cells after COVID-19. As for the study in general: Following dose two, a median about 72 days (range 14 to 241) passed before post-vaccine samples were taken.

Remarks on this clonotype: Its antigen is still unknown. Its ends do not fully match the called genes, so a read error is possible.

Cultured CD4+ T cell DNA was sequenced using the Oncomine TCR Beta short-read assay. TCRdb reprocessed the PCR reads with MiXCR, giving one entry per CDR3 protein. Of fewer than 15,000 distinct CDR3 sequences listed, roughly 36% are singletons. The treatment was: roughly 10-day PBMC culture with coronavirus spike peptide pools or control peptides (ViraFEST assay). Half-medium replacement with fresh IL-2 medium took place on days 3 and 7. Investigators isolated CD4+ T cells by negative selection after less than twelve days of culture. Sequences were obtained from cultured CD4+ T cells from blood. The receptor was derived from a human donor with COVID-19.

CDR3 sequence: CASSFVLSYERYF. CDR3 coding DNA: TGTGCCAGCAGTTTTGTCCTCTCCTACGAGCGGTACTTC. The chain links TRBV12-3 or TRBV12-4 to TRBJ2-7; D is uncertain. This CDR3 region has 13 residues.